The source of this T cell receptor beta chain is a study of T-cell memory formation after mild COVID-19. TCRdb reanalysed the 5' RACE reads using MiXCR and keeps one entry per CDR3 protein. The sample carries 300,000 or so distinct CDR3 sequences, roughly 15% recorded once. The germline gives CDR1 MNHNS, CDR2 SASEGT. The CDR3 consists of 15 residues. V gave up 5 bases and J gave up 4 bases; unmatched junction bases: 9. The receptor's source is a man between 18 and 29 years old who had mild COVID-19 (a few samples of this study predate the infection). Cell type and time point are not known. The chain recombines TRBV6-1 with TRBJ2-7; TRBD1 aligns across 9 bases. Material for sequencing was PBMCs or a T cell subset sorted from them (not recorded which). The CDR3 spells CASSLGTGYFYEQYF. The CDR3 nucleotides read TGTGCCAGCAGTTTAGGGACAGGGTACTTTTACGAGCAGTACTTC.